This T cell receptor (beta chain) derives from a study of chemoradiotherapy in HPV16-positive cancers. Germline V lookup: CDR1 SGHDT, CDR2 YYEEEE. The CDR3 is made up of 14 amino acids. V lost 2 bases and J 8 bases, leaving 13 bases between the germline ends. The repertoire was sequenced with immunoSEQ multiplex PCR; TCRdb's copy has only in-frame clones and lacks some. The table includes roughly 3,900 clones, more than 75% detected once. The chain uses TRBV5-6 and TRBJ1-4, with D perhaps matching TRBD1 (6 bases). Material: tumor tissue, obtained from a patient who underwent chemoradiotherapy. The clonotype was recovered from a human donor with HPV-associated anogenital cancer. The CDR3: CASSLEQGGEKLFF. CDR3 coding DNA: TGTGCCAGCAGCTTAGAACAGGGAGGAGAAAAACTGTTTTTT.